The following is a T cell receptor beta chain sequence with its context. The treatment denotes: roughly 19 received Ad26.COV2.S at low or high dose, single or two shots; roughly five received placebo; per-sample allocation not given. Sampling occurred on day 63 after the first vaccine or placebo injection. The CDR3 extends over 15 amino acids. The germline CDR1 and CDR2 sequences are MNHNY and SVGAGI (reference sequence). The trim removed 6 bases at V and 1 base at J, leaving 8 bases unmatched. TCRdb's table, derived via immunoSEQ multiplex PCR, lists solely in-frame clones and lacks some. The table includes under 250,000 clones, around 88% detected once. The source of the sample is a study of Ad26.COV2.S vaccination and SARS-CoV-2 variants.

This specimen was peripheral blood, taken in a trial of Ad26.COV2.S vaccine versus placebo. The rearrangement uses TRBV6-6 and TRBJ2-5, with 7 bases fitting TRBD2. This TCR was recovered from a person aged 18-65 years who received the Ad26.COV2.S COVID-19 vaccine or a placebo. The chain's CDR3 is CASRGEGFAQETQYF. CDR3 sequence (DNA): TGTGCCAGCAGGGGGGAGGGATTCGCCCAAGAGACCCAGTACTTC.